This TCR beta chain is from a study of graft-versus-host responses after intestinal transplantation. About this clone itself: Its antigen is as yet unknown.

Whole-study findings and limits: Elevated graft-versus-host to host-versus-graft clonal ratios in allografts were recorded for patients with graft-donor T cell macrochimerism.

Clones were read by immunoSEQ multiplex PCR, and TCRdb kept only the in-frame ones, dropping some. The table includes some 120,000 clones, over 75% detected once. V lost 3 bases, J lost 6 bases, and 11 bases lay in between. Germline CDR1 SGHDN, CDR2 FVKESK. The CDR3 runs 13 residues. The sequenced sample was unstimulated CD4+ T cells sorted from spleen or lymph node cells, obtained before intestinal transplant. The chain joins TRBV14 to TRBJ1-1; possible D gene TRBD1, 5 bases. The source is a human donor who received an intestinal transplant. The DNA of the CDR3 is TGTGCCAGCAGCCAGCAGGGATGGGCTGAAGCTTTCTTT. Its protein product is CASSQQGWAEAFF. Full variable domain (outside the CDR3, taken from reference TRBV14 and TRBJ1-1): EAGVTQFPSHSVIEKGQTVTLRCDPISGHDNLYWYRRVMGKEIKFLLHFVKESKQDESGMPNNRFLAERTGGTYSTLKVQPAELEDSGVYFCASSQQGWAEAFFGQGTRLTVV.